Listed below are T cell receptor beta chains from one sample, sequenced in a study of cytomegalovirus exposure and HLA in healthy donors. The method was immunoSEQ multiplex PCR; TCRdb's version includes in-frame clones alone and lacks a portion of them. The specimen's table records approximately 93,000 clones. Sequenced material: PBMCs. These receptors all stem from a young woman in good health and CMV-seronegative. The CDR3 runs from the conserved cysteine through the conserved F or W. The order of the fields is J gene, V gene, D gene, CDR3 DNA, CDR3 protein. A D gene is named only where the DNA matches it firmly.

TRBJ2-1 TRBV10-1 NA TGCGCCAGCAGTAATAAACTATTCCGTAGCTACAATGAGCAGTTCTTC CASSNKLFRSYNEQFF
TRBJ1-1 TRBV27 TRBD1 TGTGCCAGCAGTTACGGACAGGCGAACACTGAAGCTTTCTTT CASSYGQANTEAFF
TRBJ2-3 TRBV5-1 NA TGCGCCAGCAGCTCTGGACTGGGCGGCACAGATACGCAGTATTTT CASSSGLGGTDTQYF
TRBJ1-1 TRBV5-4 TRBD1 TGTGCCAGCAGCGGTGGGAGTGGGACAGGGACTGAAGCTTTCTTT CASSGGSGTGTEAFF
TRBJ2-7 TRBV5-1 NA TGCGCCAGCAGCTTTGATAGAACCTACGAGCAGTACTTC CASSFDRTYEQYF
TRBJ1-1 TRBV5-6 NA TGTGCCAGCAGCCGAACGGGACTCCGGAACACTGAAGCTTTCTTT CASSRTGLRNTEAFF
TRBJ2-3 TRBV6-1 TRBD2 TGTGCCAGCAGTGAAGCTAGCGGGGGGCCAGATACGCAGTATTTT CASSEASGGPDTQYF
TRBJ2-7 TRBV4-1 TRBD2 TGCGCCAGCAGCCAAGTACTAGCGGAGTCCTACGAGCAGTACTTC CASSQVLAESYEQYF
TRBJ1-4 TRBV7-9 NA TGTGCCAGCAGCGAGACAGGATTTAATGAAAAACTGTTTTTT CASSETGFNEKLFF
TRBJ2-1 TRBV4-2 NA TGTGCCAGCAGCCAAGAGAGACACGACAGGAATGAGCAGTTCTTC CASSQERHDRNEQFF
TRBJ2-3 TRBV29-1 TRBD1 TGCAGCGTTGTAGGCAGGGGGAGCACAGATACGCAGTATTTT CSVVGRGSTDTQYF
TRBJ2-5 TRBV29-1 NA TGCAGCGTTGCGTGGGGAAGCGGAGGTGAGACCCAGTACTTC CSVAWGSGGETQYF
TRBJ2-5 TRBV28 TRBD1 TGTGCCAGCAGTCCTGGACAGGGTTGGGAGACCCAGTACTTC CASSPGQGWETQYF
TRBJ2-3 TRBV5-1 TRBD2 TGCGCCAGCAGCTTGGGTGCTAGCGGGTACACAGATACGCAGTATTTT CASSLGASGYTDTQYF
TRBJ2-1 TRBV11-2 TRBD2 TGTGCCAGCAGCTTAAGCGGGGTTACAGACAATGAGCAGTTCTTC CASSLSGVTDNEQFF
TRBJ1-1 TRBV11-2 NA TGTGCCAGCAGCTTAGAAGGGGAAACTGAAGCTTTCTTT CASSLEGETEAFF
TRBJ2-7 TRBV27 NA TGTGCCAGCAGTCAGACAGTGACCTACGAGCAGTACTTC CASSQTVTYEQYF
TRBJ1-4 TRBV10-3 NA TGTGCCATCAGCTCGACAGGCAATGAAAAACTGTTTTTT CAISSTGNEKLFF
TRBJ1-2 TRBV6-1 NA TGTGCCAGCAGTGAAGGCCTGGCCTATGGCTACACCTTC CASSEGLAYGYTF
TRBJ2-7 TRBV9 NA TGTGCCAGCAGCGGCGGACAGACAAGCTCCTACGAGCAGTACTTC CASSGGQTSSYEQYF
TRBJ1-5 TRBV27 NA TGTGCCAGCAGTTTAGGCCAGGGCCGTCAGCCCCAGCATTTT CASSLGQGRQPQHF
TRBJ2-3 TRBV18 TRBD2 TGTGCCAGCTCACCAGGCAGGGCTAGCGGCGGCACAGATACGCAGTATTTT CASSPGRASGGTDTQYF
TRBJ1-1 TRBV7-2 NA TGTGCCAGCAGCCCTACTTCCGGGGAAGCTTTCTTT CASSPTSGEAFF
TRBJ2-3 TRBV29-1 NA TGCAGCGTGAACCCTACAGGGCTCCCAGATACGCAGTATTTT CSVNPTGLPDTQYF
TRBJ2-7 TRBV5-1 TRBD2 TGCGCCAGCAGCTTGGCTACGACTAGCGGGAGCCACGAGCAGTACTTC CASSLATTSGSHEQYF
TRBJ2-1 TRBV7-3 TRBD2 TGTGCCAGCAGCAGGGCGGGAGGTGAGCAGTTCTTC CASSRAGGEQFF
TRBJ2-7 TRBV9 NA TGTGCCAGCAGCCCGGACTTATACTACGAGCAGTACTTC CASSPDLYYEQYF
TRBJ1-1 TRBV19 NA TGTGCCAGTACCGCTGCAGGCTACACTGAAGCTTTCTTT CASTAAGYTEAFF
TRBJ2-5 TRBV7-9 NA TGTGCCAGCAGCGATTACAGGGAAGAGACCCAGTACTTC CASSDYREETQYF
TRBJ1-1 TRBV5-1 TRBD1 TGCGCCAGCAGCTTGGCCCCGACAGGGGGTAACACTGAAGCTTTCTTT CASSLAPTGGNTEAFF
TRBJ2-3 TRBV5-1 TRBD2 TGCGCCAGCAGCCGGACTAGCGGAGAGCCAGGTACGCAGTATTTT CASSRTSGEPGTQYF
TRBJ1-2 TRBV5-1 TRBD1 TGCGCCAGCAGCTTAGTGTTAGGGGGCGGGAACGGCTACACCTTC CASSLVLGGGNGYTF
TRBJ1-5 TRBV7-2 NA TGTGCCAGCAGCTTGCGGGGGAATCAGCCCCAGCATTTT CASSLRGNQPQHF
TRBJ2-5 TRBV18 TRBD1 TGTGCCAGCTCACCACAGGGGGCGGCTGAACAGACCCAGTACTTC CASSPQGAAEQTQYF
TRBJ2-1 TRBV7-2 NA TGTGCCAGCAGCCCCAGTCTTAGCCCTTCCTACAATGAGCAGTTCTTC CASSPSLSPSYNEQFF
TRBJ1-3 TRBV11-2 TRBD1 TGTGCCAGCAGCTTACGCCGGGACAGCTCTGGAAACACCATATATTTT CASSLRRDSSGNTIYF
TRBJ2-1 TRBV5-1 NA TGCGCCAGCAGCTTGGAGGGGTCCGGTTACAATGAGCAGTTCTTC CASSLEGSGYNEQFF
TRBJ2-7 TRBV7-7 TRBD1 TGTGCTAGCAGCTTCGGACAGGGCACCGAGCAGTACTTC CASSFGQGTEQYF
TRBJ2-1 TRBV6-1 TRBD2 TGTGCCACCCTGGGGACTAGCGGGGGGGGGTATGAGCAGTTCTTC CATLGTSGGGYEQFF
TRBJ2-5 TRBV7-3 NA TGTGCCAGCAGCTTAGGGCCCGGAGGGGAGACCCAGTACTTC CASSLGPGGETQYF
TRBJ2-5 TRBV7-3 TRBD2 TGTGCCAGCAGCGCGGCTAGCGGGGGTGCGGAGACCCAGTACTTC CASSAASGGAETQYF
TRBJ1-6 TRBV27 NA TGTGCCAGCAGTTTGGCGGGTATGTCACCCCTCCACTTT CASSLAGMSPLHF
TRBJ1-1 TRBV11-2 NA TGTGCCAGCAGCTTAGATAGAGGACAGAACACTGAAGCTTTCTTT CASSLDRGQNTEAFF
TRBJ1-5 TRBV19 NA TGTGCCAGTAGTATCGGGAGAAATCAGCCCCAGCATTTT CASSIGRNQPQHF
TRBJ1-1 TRBV5-1 NA TGCGCCAGCAGCCCTACCGGACAGAACGGAGCTTTCTTT CASSPTGQNGAFF